What follows are 18 T cell receptor beta chains derived from one specimen sequenced in a study of radiation and T cells in renal cell carcinoma. Repertoires were generated with immunoSEQ multiplex PCR, while TCRdb's copy carries only in-frame clones and drops some. This table has just over 95,000 clones, about 79% appearing once. Time point in this sample: blood 4 weeks post-SBRT, at nephrectomy. Treatment indicated: 15 Gy SBRT to primary tumor, nephrectomy 4 weeks later. The sequencing used blood, collected from a patient whose treatment included radiotherapy and nephrectomy. The source of these receptors is a man aged 55 to 69 with renal cell carcinoma.

The chain carries TRBV5-1 and TRBJ2-7, with D uncertain. This CDR3 is built from 15 residues. From germline, CDR1 is SGHRS and CDR2 YFSETQ. V was shortened by 4 bases and J by 1 base, with 15 bases between the two germline ends. CDR3 nucleotide sequence: TGCGCCAGCAGCCACTTAGAGACCGATTCCTACGAGCAGTACTTC. This codes for CASSHLETDSYEQYF.

V gene TRBV9 combines with J gene TRBJ1-1; 8 bases are a match to TRBD1. J was trimmed by 3 bases and V by 4 bases; bases with no gene match: 5. Germline V gene sequence: CDR1 SGDLS, CDR2 YYNGEE. The CDR3 is 14 amino acids. The CDR3 DNA is TGTGCCAGCAGCCCCGACAGGGGATACACTGAAGCTTTCTTT. Protein sequence: CASSPDRGYTEAFF.

CDR3 nucleotides: TGTGCCAGCAGCCAAATAGCGCCCAGGGGACTTTCTAGCACAGATACGCAGTATTTT. Translated, it gives CASSQIAPRGLSSTDTQYF. The rearrangement joins TRBV4-2 to TRBJ2-3, with D perhaps matching TRBD1 or TRBD2 (6 bases each). The CDR3 runs 19 residues. V was clipped by 2 bases and J by 0 bases, with 21 bases between them. Germline V gene sequence: CDR1 LGHNA, CDR2 YNFKEQ.

This chain joins TRBV27 and TRBJ2-1; D is unclear. From germline, CDR1 is MNHEY and CDR2 SMNVEV (reference sequence). Trimming stripped 0 bases from V and 0 bases from J, with 18 bases between. The CDR3 runs 19 residues. The CDR3 DNA sequence: TGTGCCAGCAGTTTATCTCCCGTAGGGCGTTTGAGCTCCTACAATGAGCAGTTCTTC. It specifies CASSLSPVGRLSSYNEQFF.

The rearrangement joins TRBV19 to TRBJ2-2; unclear D gene. Germline values: CDR1 LNHDA, CDR2 SQIVND (reference sequence). This CDR3 spans 13 amino acids. Between the trimmed V and J ends, which lost 3 bases and 5 bases, there was a span of 7 bases. The CDR3 coding sequence is TGTGCCAGTAGTATTCCCCCTACCGGGGAGCTGTTTTTT. Its protein product is CASSIPPTGELFF.

The CDR3 DNA reads as TGCGCCAGCAGCACTGGATCCGACTATGGCTACACCTTC. It is translated as CASSTGSDYGYTF. The rearrangement links TRBV5-1 to TRBJ1-2; D remains unclear. Germline lookup yields CDR1 SGHRS and CDR2 YFSETQ. V was cut by 4 bases and J by 3 bases, with 10 bases left in between. The CDR3 covers 13 residues.

The rearrangement uses TRBV10-1 and TRBJ2-7, with D possibly being TRBD1 (6 bases). This CDR3 is 12 amino acids long. V gave up 2 bases and J gave up 6 bases, with 8 bases separating them. Germline-derived CDR1 and CDR2 are WNHNN and SYGVQD (reference sequence). Written as DNA, the CDR3 is TGCGCCAGCAGTGAGGTAGGGGGCGAGCAGTACTTC. Its protein product is CASSEVGGEQYF.

The rearrangement uses TRBV10-3 and TRBJ2-7; 7 bases match TRBD1. The CDR3 extends over 13 amino acids. The trim removed 7 bases at V and 5 bases at J, leaving 8 bases unmatched. Germline CDR1 ENHRY, CDR2 SYGVKD. CDR3 in amino acids: CAIKGDSENEQYF. DNA for the CDR3: TGTGCCATCAAGGGGGACAGTGAAAACGAGCAGTACTTC.

The genes are TRBV10-3 and TRBJ2-1; D may be TRBD1 or TRBD2 (5 bases each). Per the germline V gene, CDR1 is ENHRY and CDR2 is SYGVKD. The CDR3 totals 14 residues. V dropped 5 bases and J dropped 4 bases, with 12 bases sitting between them. The CDR3 bases are TGTGCCATCAGTAGGGTCAGGGAGTACAATGAGCAGTTCTTC. As protein: CAISRVREYNEQFF.

This chain joins TRBV10-3 and TRBJ2-7; possibly TRBD2 for D (5 bases). The germline CDR1 and CDR2 sequences are ENHRY and SYGVKD. This CDR3 comprises 14 residues. The ends were cut back, 10 bases at V and 5 bases at J, with 21 bases in the middle. The chain's CDR3 is CATRWPGNGDEQYF. CDR3 in DNA: TGTGCCACTCGTTGGCCCGGGAATGGCGACGAGCAGTACTTC.

Comment on this clone: The DNA is omitted, as the CDR3 cannot be located on it reliably, and the CDR3 follows TCRdb's listing. J is TRBJ2-7 and V is TRBV6-6; the DNA was not compared with TRBD2, the D call given in the table. The CDR3 is 13 amino acids long, termini counted. Looked up from germline, CDR1 is MNHNY and CDR2 is SVGAGI (reference sequence). CDR3 sequence reads: CASRVAGGASEYF.

The rearrangement joins TRBV4-2 to TRBJ2-3, with 7 bases lining up with TRBD1. Germline values: CDR1 LGHNA, CDR2 YNFKEQ. Trimming at V came to 4 bases and at J to 8 bases, leaving 15 bases not matched to a gene. The CDR3 runs to 16 residues. The CDR3 nucleotides are TGTGCCAGCAGCCTTGCCCCTGGGACAGCAGATGGTACGCAGTATTTT. Translation gives CASSLAPGTADGTQYF.

Here the CDR3 reads CASSIGPADFRETQYF. The CDR3 DNA reads as TGTGCCAGCAGTATAGGCCCAGCGGATTTTAGGGAGACCCAGTACTTC. The chain recombines TRBV2 with TRBJ2-5; the D gene is possibly TRBD2 (5 bases). The CDR3 has 16 residues. Trimming took off 5 bases at V and 5 bases at J, with 21 bases between the two ends. Germline values: CDR1 SNHLY, CDR2 FYNNEI.

This chain joins TRBV7-9 and TRBJ2-7; unclear D gene. Germline CDR1 reads SEHNR; CDR2 reads FQNEAQ (reference sequence). The CDR3 loop spans 12 amino acids. The germline V and J ends were trimmed by 5 bases and 2 bases, with 7 bases remaining between them. The CDR3 DNA reads as TGTGCCAGCAGCCATTCAACCTACGAGCAGTACTTC. It encodes CASSHSTYEQYF.

The gene calls are TRBV27 and TRBJ1-2; D uncertain. V lost 7 bases to trimming and J lost 6 bases, with 15 bases between them. Looked up from germline, CDR1 is MNHEY and CDR2 is SMNVEV (reference sequence). CDR3 length equals 13 residues. The CDR3 loop is CASKQIGVDGYTF. CDR3 DNA: TGTGCCAGCAAACAAATCGGGGTTGATGGCTACACCTTC.

The rearrangement joins TRBV28 to TRBJ2-7; D possibly corresponds to TRBD2 (7 bases). V lost 6 bases and J 7 bases, leaving 22 bases between the germline ends. CDR3 size: 15 residues. The germline V gene encodes CDR1 MDHEN and CDR2 SYDVKM. In DNA form, the CDR3 reads TGTGCCAGCAGCCCGTTACTGGGGGGGCTGGGAGAGCAGTACTTC. The encoded protein is CASSPLLGGLGEQYF.

The chain joins TRBV15 to TRBJ2-2; 7 bases match TRBD2. Germline loops: CDR1 LNHNV, CDR2 YYDKDF (reference sequence). Unmatched junction bases numbered 9, after V lost 5 bases and J lost 6 bases. The CDR3 extends over 15 amino acids. The CDR3 sequence is CATSREAGRPGELFF. CDR3 bases: TGTGCCACCAGCCGGGAGGCCGGGCGCCCCGGGGAGCTGTTTTTT.

The V call is TRBV7-8, the J call TRBJ2-7; D not certain. The germline CDR1 and CDR2 sequences are SGHVS and FQNEAQ. V lost 5 bases and J 9 bases, leaving 17 bases between the germline ends. The CDR3 spans 13 residues. The CDR3 protein is CASSRFEQRWQYF. For the CDR3, the DNA is TGTGCCAGCAGCCGATTTGAGCAGCGCTGGCAGTACTTC.